The 17 T cell receptor beta chains below all came from one sample that was sequenced in a study of T-cell reconstitution after alpha-beta-depleted transplantation in children (dated by TCRdb to the mid-2010s). The library was made by PCR. Instrument used: Illumina HiSeq 2500. TCR library preparation used molecular barcoding, with unique molecular identifiers applied to normalize quantification of the TCRbeta repertoire. Starting from the raw public reads, TCRdb applied fastp trimming at Q25, assembled clones with MiXCR and retained in-frame beta chains. Rows with a matching CDR3 protein are joined into one entry that keeps the most common DNA and genes. The sample includes about 900,000 distinct CDR3 sequences, with roughly 29% observed a single time. The top ten hold roughly 31% of the sample. The meaning of the sample's treatment or condition label: allogeneic hematopoietic cell transplantation with graft depleted of TCRalphabeta T cells and CD19 B cells.

Sequencing used PBMCs, mostly from graft donor cells, obtained 360 days after TCRalphabeta/CD19-depleted stem cell transplant. The receptors come from a boy under three years old who had a stem cell transplant for SCID, so the T cells may come from the graft donor.

CDR3 DNA: TGTGCCAGCAGCTCTCCACAGGGAACGGCCTACAATGAGCAGTTCTTC. It codes for CASSSPQGTAYNEQFF. The chain has TRBV6-7 and TRBJ2-1; D perhaps matches TRBD1 (6 bases). TRBV6-7 is recorded as an ORF, its role being uncertain. Trimming left V 6 bases short and J 2 bases short, with 17 bases between. The CDR3 length is 16 residues.

The gene calls are TRBV2 and TRBJ1-5; D is undetermined. Germline CDR1 is SNHLY and CDR2 is FYNNEI. V was trimmed by 2 bases and J by 3 bases, leaving 14 bases between them. The CDR3 extends over 16 amino acids. CDR3 amino acids: CASSESAGGLNQPQHF. For the CDR3, the DNA is TGTGCCAGCAGTGAATCCGCAGGAGGACTCAATCAGCCCCAGCATTTT.

V and J are TRBV29-1 and TRBJ2-2; D not resolved. The CDR3 sequence is 14 residues long. From germline, CDR1 is SQVTM and CDR2 ANQGSEA. V lost 5 bases and J lost 0, with 10 bases in between. For the CDR3, the DNA is TGCAGCGTTCAACGGGCCTCGAACACCGGGGAGCTGTTTTTT. Translating it yields CSVQRASNTGELFF.

CDR3 in DNA: TGTGCCACCAGCAGGGACAGGCGACCTAATGAAAAACTGTTTTTT. Translated, it gives CATSRDRRPNEKLFF. The J gene is TRBJ1-4, the V gene TRBV15; 7 nucleotides agree with TRBD1. Germline assignment: CDR1 LNHNV and CDR2 YYDKDF (reference sequence). V shed 3 bases, J shed 3 bases, and the junction held 4 bases outside the gene matches. The CDR3 loop spans 15 amino acids.

This clonotype was counted a few times. The chain is built from TRBV12-3 or TRBV12-4 and TRBJ2-7; 10 nucleotides match TRBD2. CDR3 size: 16 residues. The V segment lost 1 base and the J segment 4 bases; nucleotides outside the gene matches: 7. CDR3 sequence: CASSLGLAGAKYEQYF. CDR3 nucleotide sequence: TGTGCCAGCAGTTTAGGGCTAGCGGGGGCCAAATACGAGCAGTACTTC.

The V gene is TRBV29-1, the J gene TRBJ2-7; D gene uncertain. Germline CDR1 and CDR2: SQVTM and ANQGSEA. This CDR3 has 11 residues. V shed 0 bases and J shed 5 bases, with 5 bases lying between them. The DNA for the CDR3 is TGCAGCGTTGAAGATCAGGACGAGCAGTACTTC. Amino acid sequence: CSVEDQDEQYF.

This clonotype was seen ten or more times. The chain joins TRBV7-9 to TRBJ2-3, with D perhaps TRBD2 (7 bases). Germline CDR1 is SEHNR and CDR2 is FQNEAQ (reference sequence). There are 15 residues in the CDR3. Trimming took 1 base from V and 3 from J, leaving 11 bases between them. The CDR3 DNA reads as TGTGCCAGCAGCTTAGACGGGGGGCCGACAGATACGCAGTATTTT. It specifies CASSLDGGPTDTQYF.

The chain couples TRBV5-1 to TRBJ2-3, with 8 nucleotides matching TRBD1. The CDR3 is 17 amino acids. V lost 4 bases to trimming and J lost 2 bases; unmatched junction nucleotides: 12. Germline V gene sequence: CDR1 SGHRS, CDR2 YFSETQ. This CDR3 reads CASSGRTGRRFTDTQYF. The CDR3 DNA reads as TGCGCCAGCAGCGGTCGGACAGGGCGACGGTTCACAGATACGCAGTATTTT.

This chain links TRBV12-3 or TRBV12-4 with TRBJ1-1; the D is unclear. V dropped 7 bases and J dropped 1 base, with 13 bases sitting between them. There are 14 residues in the CDR3. The CDR3, as DNA: TGTGCCAGCACCTCATTGGGTCGGAACACTGAAGCTTTCTTT. Its translation is CASTSLGRNTEAFF.

The gene calls are TRBV5-1 and TRBJ2-5; D may correspond to TRBD1 or TRBD2 (6 bases each). This CDR3 is 14 amino acids long. Germline CDR1 is SGHRS and CDR2 is YFSETQ. Trimming cost V 4 bases and J 5 bases, with 15 bases left between them. CDR3 sequence reads: CASSGGTFAETQYF. The CDR3 nucleotides read TGCGCCAGCAGCGGAGGGACATTCGCGGAGACCCAGTACTTC.

This clonotype has more than one count but fewer than ten. The rearrangement uses TRBV5-1 and TRBJ2-3; maybe TRBD1 (6 bases). Germline CDR1 SGHRS, CDR2 YFSETQ. The V and J ends lost 4 bases and 2 bases respectively, with 11 bases between them. This CDR3 spans 14 amino acids. In DNA form, the CDR3 reads TGCGCCAGCAGCGAAGGACAGACCACAGATACGCAGTATTTT. This codes for CASSEGQTTDTQYF.

The rearrangement joins TRBV5-1 to TRBJ1-2; 8 nucleotides line up with TRBD1. J gave up 7 bases and V 2 bases, and 10 bases lay outside the gene matches. The V gene's germline CDR1 is SGHRS and CDR2 YFSETQ. CDR3 length equals 15 residues. The CDR3 is CASSFNRGDSPGYTF. CDR3 sequence (DNA): TGCGCCAGCAGCTTTAACAGGGGGGACTCCCCTGGCTACACCTTC.

This clonotype has only a few counts. The chain employs TRBV3-1 and TRBJ2-3; D remains ambiguous. V shed 1 base and J shed 5 bases, with 7 bases lying between them. The CDR3 has 13 residues. Germline V gives CDR1 LGHDT, CDR2 YNNKEL (reference sequence). This chain's CDR3 is CASSQAGGDTQYF. For the CDR3, the DNA is TGTGCCAGCAGCCAAGCGGGTGGAGATACGCAGTATTTT.

The chain joins TRBV7-7 to TRBJ2-2, with TRBD2 identical over 15 bases. V gave up 6 bases and J gave up 1 base; unmatched junction bases: 6. This CDR3 contains 18 residues. CDR1 is SSHAT and CDR2 is FNYEAQ in the germline V gene (reference sequence). The CDR3 loop reads CASSPGLAGGVNTGELFF. The CDR3 nucleotides are TGTGCCAGCAGTCCGGGACTAGCGGGGGGCGTGAACACCGGGGAGCTGTTTTTT.

This clonotype was picked up a small number of times. The chain links TRBV12-3 or TRBV12-4 to TRBJ2-7; D uncertain. V lost 4 bases to trimming and J lost 5 bases, with 15 bases between them. The CDR3 covers 14 residues. CDR3 DNA: TGTGCCAGCAGTTCCCTCTCGACCGTCCACGAGCAGTACTTC. Its translation: CASSSLSTVHEQYF.

The count of this clonotype is one. The chain joins TRBV12-3 or TRBV12-4 to TRBJ1-4, with a tentative D call TRBD1 (5 bases). The ends were cut back, 7 bases at V and 7 bases at J, with 19 bases in the middle. CDR3 length: 15 residues. In nucleotides, the CDR3 is TGTGCCAGCACCTTCCTGGACTCGAGGGGTGAAAAACTGTTTTTT. Residues: CASTFLDSRGEKLFF.

The chain recombines TRBV5-1 with TRBJ2-5; 8 positions match TRBD1. The CDR3 is 18 amino acids. Germline CDR1 reads SGHRS; CDR2 reads YFSETQ. V lost 6 bases, J lost 9 bases, and 25 bases stayed unmatched. The CDR3 DNA reads as TGCGCCAGCACTACGTTCGGAGACGCCGGGACAGGTAGTAGGGCCCAGTACTTC. Translation gives CASTTFGDAGTGSRAQYF.